This TCR beta chain was sequenced for a study of shared clonotypes between healthy human individuals. General study results and limits: Clonotype sharing among the donors was expected to vary with sequencing depth.

All donors qualified as healthy HIV-negative adults and had experienced no recent acute infections or vaccinations. Study processing details: ImmunoSEQ junction-only sequences lacked quality scores, so their filtering differed. Only in-frame clones appear in the TCRdb table, and some are missing; sequencing was by immunoSEQ multiplex PCR. That table furnishes V, J and clone size, whereas the DNA furnished D and trimming. This table has 550,000 to 600,000 clones, around 77% appearing once. The CDR3 covers 11 residues. Germline lookup yields CDR1 GTSNPN and CDR2 SVGIG (reference sequence). In regard to this clone: No antigen is known for it. Mismatch with germline at one junction end may stem from a read error.

The clonotype was recovered from a woman aged 40-49 years in good health. Some clones in this sample may be carry-over from other donors' samples. Sequencing was carried out using PBMCs. The chain uses TRBV30 and TRBJ1-5; D unresolved. CDR3 coding DNA: TGTGCCTGGACTGGCGGGAACCTCGGGGATTTT. Protein: CAWTGGNLGDF. Based on the CDR3 plus reference TRBV30 and TRBJ1-5, the full variable domain is SQTIHQWPATLVQPVGSPLSLECTVEGTSNPNLYWYRQAAGRGLQLLFYSVGIGQISSEVPQNLSASRPQDRQFILSSKKLLLSDSGFYLCAWTGGNLGDFGDGTRLSIL.